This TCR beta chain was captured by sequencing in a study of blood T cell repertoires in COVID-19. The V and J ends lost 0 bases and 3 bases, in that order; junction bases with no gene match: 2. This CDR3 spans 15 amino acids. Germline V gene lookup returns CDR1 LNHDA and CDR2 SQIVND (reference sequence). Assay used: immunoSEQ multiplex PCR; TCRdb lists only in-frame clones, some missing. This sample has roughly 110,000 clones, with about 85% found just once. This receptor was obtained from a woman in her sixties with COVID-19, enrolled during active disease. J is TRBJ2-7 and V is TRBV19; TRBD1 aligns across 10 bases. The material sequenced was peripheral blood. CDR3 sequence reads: CASSIDGDRGYEQYF. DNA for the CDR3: TGTGCCAGTAGTATAGACGGGGACAGGGGCTACGAGCAGTACTTC.